Shown below are 24 T cell receptor beta chains from a single sample sequenced in a study of Ad26.COV2.S vaccination and SARS-CoV-2 variants. TCRdb's table, derived via immunoSEQ multiplex PCR, lists solely in-frame clones and lacks some. The table lists hundreds of thousands of clones, 70% to 90% of them singletons. The sample's treatment: about 20 received Ad26.COV2.S at low or high dose, single or two shots; roughly five received placebo; per-sample allocation not given. At day 63 after the first vaccine or placebo injection, samples were drawn. The specimen comprised peripheral blood, sampled in a trial of Ad26.COV2.S vaccine versus placebo. All receptors derive from a person between 18 and 65 years old who received the Ad26.COV2.S COVID-19 vaccine or a placebo.

The chain links TRBV4-3 to TRBJ1-2, with D unclear. The germline CDR1 and CDR2 sequences are LGHNA and YSLEER. This CDR3 is built from 17 residues. Trimming removed 0 bases from V and 1 base from J, with 15 bases in between. The CDR3 sequence: CASSQDRSATLNYGYTF. CDR3 in DNA: TGCGCCAGCAGCCAAGATCGATCGGCCACCCTTAACTATGGCTACACCTTC.

The chain carries TRBV6-5 and TRBJ1-2; 7 bases are a match to TRBD1. The V segment lost 6 bases and the J segment 4 bases; nucleotides outside the gene matches: 8. Germline CDR1 is MNHEY and CDR2 is SVGAGI. The CDR3 runs 14 residues. The CDR3 region is CASRDADRAYGYTF. The CDR3 nucleotides read TGTGCCAGCAGAGACGCCGACAGGGCCTATGGCTACACCTTC.

This clone came up many times. The CDR3 sequence is CASSQSETGHGYTF. Here the CDR3 DNA reads TGTGCCAGCAGCCAATCCGAGACCGGACATGGCTACACCTTC. The chain carries TRBV3-1 (or the pseudogene TRBV3-2) and TRBJ1-2, with D hard to call. V was trimmed by 2 bases and J by 6 bases, leaving 13 bases between them. CDR1 is LGHDT and CDR2 is YNNKEL in the germline V gene (reference sequence). The CDR3 has 14 residues.

CDR3 region: CASSQFGGNEQFF. In DNA form, the CDR3 reads TGTGCCAGCAGCCAGTTCGGGGGGAATGAGCAGTTCTTC. This chain uses TRBV3-1 (or the pseudogene TRBV3-2) with TRBJ2-1; 7 bases fit TRBD2. The CDR3 is made up of 13 amino acids. CDR1 is LGHDT, CDR2 YNNKEL, per germline (reference sequence). J lost 7 bases, V lost 3 bases, and 3 bases had no gene match.

The chain couples TRBV9 to TRBJ1-1; tentative D call: TRBD1 (6 bases). In germline, CDR1 is SGDLS, CDR2 YYNGEE. This CDR3 is built from 15 residues. The V and J ends lost 3 bases and 1 base respectively, with 13 bases between them. CDR3 protein: CASSAGGQANTEAFF. The DNA for the CDR3 is TGTGCCAGCAGCGCGGGGGGGCAAGCGAACACTGAAGCTTTCTTT.

This clone occurred once. The chain carries TRBV5-1 and TRBJ2-3; D is perhaps TRBD1 (6 bases). Per germline, CDR1 SGHRS and CDR2 YFSETQ. V was trimmed by 4 bases and J by 3 bases, leaving 15 bases between them. There are 15 residues in the CDR3. CDR3 residues: CASSTTGIGTDTQYF. CDR3 in DNA: TGCGCCAGCAGCACCACAGGGATCGGTACAGATACGCAGTATTTT.

The chain has TRBV5-1 and TRBJ1-1; weak D call: TRBD1 (5 bases). Germline V gives CDR1 SGHRS, CDR2 YFSETQ. With 0 bases removed from V and 5 bases from J, the gap between germline ends came to 11 bases. The CDR3 contains 14 residues. CDR3 coding DNA: TGCGCCAGCAGCTTGGCACAGGTTGCGACTGAAGCTTTCTTT. It codes for CASSLAQVATEAFF. Complete variable domain (other parts from reference TRBV5-1 and TRBJ1-1): KAGVTQTPRYLIKTRGQQVTLSCSPISGHRSVSWYQQTPGQGLQFLFEYFSETQRNKGNFPGRFSGRQFSNSRSEMNVSTLELGDSALYLCASSLAQVATEAFFGQGTRLTVV.

This clone showed up just once. The J gene is TRBJ1-1, the V gene TRBV25-1; D call uncertain. Trimming pared 8 bases from V and 4 bases from J, leaving 14 bases between. From germline, CDR1 is MGHDK and CDR2 SYGVNS. The CDR3 length is 13 residues. Here the CDR3 reads CASVWASGTEAFF. The CDR3 nucleotides read TGTGCCAGCGTATGGGCATCGGGCACTGAAGCTTTCTTT. Together with reference TRBV25-1 and TRBJ1-1, the CDR3 gives the full variable domain: EADIYQTPRYLVIGTGKKITLECSQTMGHDKMYWYQQDPGMELHLIHYSYGVNSTEKGDLSSESTVSRIRTEHFPLTLESARPSHTSQYLCASVWASGTEAFFGQGTRLTVV.

The chain links TRBV19 to TRBJ1-5; 8 positions agree with TRBD1. Per germline, CDR1 LNHDA and CDR2 SQIVND (reference sequence). The trim removed 5 bases at V and 6 bases at J, leaving 9 bases unmatched. The length of the CDR3 is 15 residues. CDR3: CASSPRPGGSQPQHF. The CDR3 nucleotides are TGTGCCAGTAGTCCCCGGCCAGGGGGCTCTCAGCCCCAGCATTTT.

The chain carries TRBV7-6 and TRBJ1-1; no definite D call. Germline CDR1 and CDR2: SGHVS and FNYEAQ. The ends were cut back, 5 bases at V and 1 base at J, with 11 bases in the middle. This CDR3 contains 14 residues. This CDR3 is CASSPRTANTEAFF. DNA of the CDR3: TGTGCCAGCAGCCCCCGGACCGCGAACACTGAAGCTTTCTTT.

The chain is built from TRBV6-1 and TRBJ2-3; TRBD1 matches at 7 bases. The CDR3 is 16 residues long. J gave up 4 bases and V 3 bases, and 10 bases lay outside the gene matches. Germline lookup yields CDR1 MNHNS and CDR2 SASEGT. The CDR3 loop is CASSELQGPQADTQYF. Written as DNA, the CDR3 is TGTGCCAGCAGTGAGCTACAGGGGCCCCAGGCAGATACGCAGTATTTT.

The J gene is TRBJ1-6, the V gene TRBV7-2; 7 bases are shared with TRBD1. The germline V gene encodes CDR1 SGHTA and CDR2 FQGNSA. This CDR3 region has 15 residues. With 7 bases clipped from V and 5 bases from J, the junction kept 8 bases outside the gene matches. The CDR3 DNA reads TGTGCCAGCATACAGATGACAGGGAATAATTCACCCCTCCACTTT. This gives the protein CASIQMTGNNSPLHF.

The chain combines TRBV5-6 with TRBJ2-7; D unresolved. The CDR3 loop spans 14 amino acids. In germline, CDR1 is SGHDT, CDR2 YYEEEE. V dropped 4 bases and J dropped 0 bases, with 11 bases sitting between them. CDR3 sequence: CASSRGVLSYEQYF. CDR3 nucleotide sequence: TGTGCCAGCAGCCGTGGGGTTCTCTCCTACGAGCAGTACTTC.

Of note for this clone: The germline gene is not matched at one end of the junction; a read error may be the cause. V is TRBV12-5 and J is TRBJ2-5; tentatively, D is TRBD2 (6 bases). CDR1 and CDR2 (germline): LGHNT, FRNRAP. There are 17 residues in the CDR3. The CDR3 DNA reads TGTGCTAGTGGGTTGGACGGACTACCCTTAAACCAAGAGACCCAGTACTTC. The encoded protein is CASGLDGLPLNQETQYF.

This chain joins TRBV30 and TRBJ1-4, with D possibly being TRBD1 (5 bases). The CDR3 loop spans 15 amino acids. The germline V gene has CDR1 GTSNPN and CDR2 SVGIG (reference sequence). The V end was cut by 0 bases, the J end by 8 bases, with 16 bases between. CDR3 protein: CAWSVRGAGEEKLFF. CDR3 sequence (DNA): TGTGCCTGGAGTGTACGTGGGGCTGGAGAGGAAAAACTGTTTTTT.

This clone has a handful of counts. This chain uses TRBV5-4 with TRBJ1-2; D not certain. The CDR3 consists of 15 residues. The germline gives CDR1 SGHNT, CDR2 YYREEE (reference sequence). Trimming stripped 4 bases from V and 3 bases from J, with 16 bases between. The CDR3 sequence is CASSPSFGGHYGYTF. The DNA for the CDR3 is TGTGCCAGCAGCCCCTCATTCGGCGGTCACTATGGCTACACCTTC.

The CDR3 is CASSTSGGWETQYF. DNA for the CDR3: TGTGCCAGCAGCACCTCCGGGGGTTGGGAGACCCAGTACTTC. This chain joins TRBV3-1 (or the pseudogene TRBV3-2) and TRBJ2-5; possible D gene TRBD2, 6 bases. Germline CDR1 LGHDT, CDR2 YNNKEL (reference sequence). This CDR3 is built from 14 residues. V gave up 5 bases and J gave up 5 bases, with 15 bases separating them.

V is TRBV14 and J is TRBJ2-7; 9 bases line up with TRBD1. CDR1 is SGHDN, CDR2 FVKESK, per germline. With V trimmed by 5 bases and J by 0 bases, 2 bases remained unmatched. CDR3 length: 14 amino acids. The DNA for the CDR3 is TGTGCCAGCAGCGGGACAGGGTACTCCTACGAGCAGTACTTC. Amino acids: CASSGTGYSYEQYF.

The chain combines TRBV2 with TRBJ2-2; TRBD1 might be the D (5 bases). With 6 bases removed from V and 1 base from J, the gap between germline ends came to 9 bases. The CDR3 is made up of 14 amino acids. Germline V CDR1 and CDR2: SNHLY, FYNNEI. The CDR3 region is CASRADRNTGELFF. The CDR3 region has the DNA TGTGCCAGCAGGGCCGACAGGAACACCGGGGAGCTGTTTTTT.

The chain employs TRBV7-8 and TRBJ2-3, with a weak D call TRBD2 (7 bases). The CDR3 sequence is 19 residues long. CDR1 is SGHVS and CDR2 is FQNEAQ in the germline V gene. Trimming took off 1 base at V and 4 bases at J, with 24 bases between the two ends. The CDR3 region has the DNA TGTGCCAGCAGCTTAGGCCTAGTGGGAGGGGGTTTGTGGGCAGATACGCAGTATTTT. It encodes CASSLGLVGGGLWADTQYF.

J is TRBJ2-5 and V is TRBV28; 11 nucleotides align to TRBD2. CDR3 size: 19 residues. The ends lost 6 bases at V and 0 bases at J; junction bases unmatched: 15. Germline V gives CDR1 MDHEN, CDR2 SYDVKM. This CDR3 is CASSSSMMASGRYQETQYF. CDR3 in DNA: TGTGCCAGCAGCTCTTCCATGATGGCTAGCGGGAGGTACCAAGAGACCCAGTACTTC. The full variable domain, its missing parts supplied by reference TRBV28 and TRBJ2-5, is DVKVTQSSRYLVKRTGEKVFLECVQDMDHENMFWYRQDPGLGLRLIYFSYDVKMKEKGDIPEGYSVSREKKERFSLILESASTNQTSMYLCASSSSMMASGRYQETQYFGPGTRLLVL.

This chain connects TRBV6-5 to TRBJ2-4; D is unclear. Trimming removed 2 bases at V and 2 bases at J, with 7 bases between. The CDR3 totals 14 residues. Per germline, CDR1 MNHEY and CDR2 SVGAGI. The CDR3 sequence is CASSYTVTKNIQYF. As DNA, the CDR3 is TGTGCCAGCAGTTACACAGTCACCAAAAACATTCAGTACTTC.

The CDR3 sequence: CASIPSNGLLRETQYF. For the CDR3, the DNA is TGTGCCAGCATTCCATCAAACGGTCTTTTGCGAGAGACCCAGTACTTC. The rearrangement joins TRBV7-2 to TRBJ2-5; D unclear. The germline gives CDR1 SGHTA, CDR2 FQGNSA. The CDR3 runs 16 residues. Trimming removed 7 bases from V and 4 bases from J, with 22 bases in between.

This clone has a single count. The chain joins TRBV2 to TRBJ2-7; 10 nucleotides agree with TRBD1. There are 14 residues in the CDR3. J was trimmed by 3 bases and V by 6 bases; bases with no gene match: 5. Germline V gives CDR1 SNHLY, CDR2 FYNNEI. The DNA for the CDR3 is TGTGCCAGCAGCGTTGACAGGGGGCACTACGAGCAGTACTTC. It specifies CASSVDRGHYEQYF.